The clone carrying this TCR beta chain was detected only a few times. This specimen belongs to a study of blood T cell repertoires in COVID-19. The germline CDR1 and CDR2 sequences are SGHAT and FQNNGV. The V end lost 2 bases, the J end lost 5 bases, and 10 bases lay between the germline ends. This CDR3 spans 14 amino acids. Measured with immunoSEQ multiplex PCR; TCRdb has only the in-frame clones, and not every one. The sample lists under 300,000 clones; 80% to 85% were seen once. The material sequenced was peripheral blood. V gene TRBV11-2 combines with J gene TRBJ2-1; tentative D call: TRBD1 (6 bases). The clonotype comes from a woman younger than 30 with acute or convalescent COVID-19. For the CDR3, the DNA is TGTGCCAGCAGCTTATTAGGGGGAAACAATGAGCAGTTCTTC. Its protein product is CASSLLGGNNEQFF.